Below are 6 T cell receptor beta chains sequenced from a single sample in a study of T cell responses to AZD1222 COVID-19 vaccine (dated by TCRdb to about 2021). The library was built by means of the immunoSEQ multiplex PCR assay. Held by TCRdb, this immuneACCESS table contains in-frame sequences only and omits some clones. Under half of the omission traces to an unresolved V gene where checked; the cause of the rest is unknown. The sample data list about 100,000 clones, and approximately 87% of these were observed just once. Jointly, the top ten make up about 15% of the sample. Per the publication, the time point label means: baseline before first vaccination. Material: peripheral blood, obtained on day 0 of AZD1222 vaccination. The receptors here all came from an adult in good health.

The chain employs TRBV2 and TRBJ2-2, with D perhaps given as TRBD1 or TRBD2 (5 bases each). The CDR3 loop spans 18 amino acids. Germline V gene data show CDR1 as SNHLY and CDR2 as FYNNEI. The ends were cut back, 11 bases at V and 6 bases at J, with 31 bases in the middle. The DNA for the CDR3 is TGTGCCTCCGCCGACCTCCCCTCGGGACGTCCAAGGTCCGGGGAGCTGTTTTTT. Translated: CASADLPSGRPRSGELFF.

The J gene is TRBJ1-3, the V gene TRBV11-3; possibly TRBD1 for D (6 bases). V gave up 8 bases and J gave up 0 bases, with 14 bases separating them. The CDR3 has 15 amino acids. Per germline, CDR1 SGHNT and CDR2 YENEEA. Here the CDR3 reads CASARGGSSGNTIYF. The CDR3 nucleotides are TGTGCCAGCGCCCGAGGGGGAAGCTCTGGAAACACCATATATTTT.

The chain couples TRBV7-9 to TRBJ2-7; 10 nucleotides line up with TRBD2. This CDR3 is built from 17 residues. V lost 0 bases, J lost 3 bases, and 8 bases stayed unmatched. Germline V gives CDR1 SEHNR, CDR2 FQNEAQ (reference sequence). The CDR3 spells CASSLAGGVAGGYEQYF. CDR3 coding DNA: TGTGCCAGCAGCTTAGCAGGTGGGGTAGCGGGGGGCTACGAGCAGTACTTC.

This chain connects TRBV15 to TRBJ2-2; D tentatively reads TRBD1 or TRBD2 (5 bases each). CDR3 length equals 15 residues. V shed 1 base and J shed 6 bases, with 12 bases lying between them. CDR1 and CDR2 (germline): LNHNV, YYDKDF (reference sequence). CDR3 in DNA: TGTGCCACCAGCAGAGTTGGGGGTTGGGCCGGGGAGCTGTTTTTT. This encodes CATSRVGGWAGELFF.

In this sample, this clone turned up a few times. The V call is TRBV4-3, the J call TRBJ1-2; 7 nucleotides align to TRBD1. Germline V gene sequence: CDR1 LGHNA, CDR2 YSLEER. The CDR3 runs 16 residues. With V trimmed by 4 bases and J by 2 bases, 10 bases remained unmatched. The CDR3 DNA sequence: TGCGCCAGCAGCCCTTCGACAGGGTATACGAACTATGGCTACACCTTC. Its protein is CASSPSTGYTNYGYTF.

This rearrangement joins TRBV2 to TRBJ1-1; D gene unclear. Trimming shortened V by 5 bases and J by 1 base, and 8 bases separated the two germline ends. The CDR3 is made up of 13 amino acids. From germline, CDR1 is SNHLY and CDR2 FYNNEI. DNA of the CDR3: TGTGCCAGCAGTCCCCGACCGAACACTGAAGCTTTCTTT. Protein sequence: CASSPRPNTEAFF.